This T cell receptor beta chain originates from a study of cytomegalovirus exposure and HLA in healthy donors. Study as a whole: A preliminary data release comprised roughly 85 million unique TCRs obtained from HLA-typed donors. Study-wide results and caveats: Later analysis identified a missense DCLRE1C variant that was linked to TCR beta V- and J-gene trimming. Previously analyzed data showed that most TCR beta V segments were productive at a frequency of about 87% or about 30%. What a later analysis reportedly showed was that an Asian-associated ancestry cluster had fewer N-insertions than the approximately 720-donor mean.

Germline CDR1 is SGHNT and CDR2 is YENEEA. V lost 3 bases and J 0 bases, leaving 9 bases between the germline ends. CDR3 length: 15 residues. Remarks on this clone: Antigen: not known.

The PCR had 60 Vbeta and 13 Jbeta primers. Libraries were prepared by immunoSEQ multiplex PCR; TCRdb keeps only in-frame clonotypes and omits some of them. The sample consists of more than 85,000 clones, approximately 87% of them appearing once. The chain joins TRBV11-3 to TRBJ2-1; possibly TRBD2 for D (7 bases). The sample was PBMCs. This clonotype was obtained from a man aged 35 to 55 in good health and CMV-seronegative. In DNA, the CDR3 is TGTGCCAGCAGCTTTAGGGGGGGCTCCTACAATGAGCAGTTCTTC. It yields the protein CASSFRGGSYNEQFF.